This entry features one T cell receptor beta chain sequence. These data are taken from a study of cytomegalovirus exposure and HLA in healthy donors. Germline V gene lookup returns CDR1 SGHNT and CDR2 YENEEA. The CDR3 totals 15 residues. V was shortened by 5 bases and J by 1 base, with 14 bases between the two germline ends. There were likely unrecorded immune exposures, though donors were nominally healthy when sampled. 60 Vbeta and 13 Jbeta primers were used in PCR. Repertoires were generated with immunoSEQ multiplex PCR, while TCRdb's copy carries only in-frame clones and drops some. The repertoire includes tens of thousands of clones, around 65% of them detected once, and 4.9% sits in the top ten.

Sequenced sample: PBMCs. This chain joins TRBV11-3 and TRBJ2-5, with D tentatively TRBD2 (6 bases). The receptor comes from a man between 60 and 75 years old in good health and CMV-seropositive. The CDR3 DNA follows: TGTGCCAGCAGCCTGGGACTGAGCACCCAAGAGACCCAGTACTTC. It translates to CASSLGLSTQETQYF.